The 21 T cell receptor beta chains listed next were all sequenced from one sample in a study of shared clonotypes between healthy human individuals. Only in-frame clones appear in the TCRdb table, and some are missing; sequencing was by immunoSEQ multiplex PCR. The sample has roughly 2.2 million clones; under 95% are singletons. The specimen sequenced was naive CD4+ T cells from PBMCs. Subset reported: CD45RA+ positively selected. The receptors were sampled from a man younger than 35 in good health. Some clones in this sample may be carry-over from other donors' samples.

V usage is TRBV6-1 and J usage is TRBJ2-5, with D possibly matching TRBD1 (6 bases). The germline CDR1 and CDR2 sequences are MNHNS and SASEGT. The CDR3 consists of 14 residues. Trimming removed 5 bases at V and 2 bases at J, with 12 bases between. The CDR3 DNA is TGTGCCAGCAGTATGGGACACGTTCAAGAGACCCAGTACTTC. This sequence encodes CASSMGHVQETQYF.

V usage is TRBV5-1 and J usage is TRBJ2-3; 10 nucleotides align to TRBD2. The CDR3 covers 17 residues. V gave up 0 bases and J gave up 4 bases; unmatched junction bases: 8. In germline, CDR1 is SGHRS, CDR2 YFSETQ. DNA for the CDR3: TGCGCCAGCAGCTTGGTATCTAGCGGGAGTTGGCCAGATACGCAGTATTTT. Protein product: CASSLVSSGSWPDTQYF.

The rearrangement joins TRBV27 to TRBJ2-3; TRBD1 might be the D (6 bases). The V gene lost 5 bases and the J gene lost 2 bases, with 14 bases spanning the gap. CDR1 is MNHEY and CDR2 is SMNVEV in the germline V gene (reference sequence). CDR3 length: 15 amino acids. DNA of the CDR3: TGTGCCAGCAGTATCGGACAGCGTCACACAGATACGCAGTATTTT. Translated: CASSIGQRHTDTQYF.

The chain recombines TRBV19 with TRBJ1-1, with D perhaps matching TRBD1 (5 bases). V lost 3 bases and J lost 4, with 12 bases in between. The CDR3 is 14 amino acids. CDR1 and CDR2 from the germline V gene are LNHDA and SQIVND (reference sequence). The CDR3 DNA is TGTGCCAGTAGTATCTCCGGGGGAAGCACTGAAGCTTTCTTT. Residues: CASSISGGSTEAFF.

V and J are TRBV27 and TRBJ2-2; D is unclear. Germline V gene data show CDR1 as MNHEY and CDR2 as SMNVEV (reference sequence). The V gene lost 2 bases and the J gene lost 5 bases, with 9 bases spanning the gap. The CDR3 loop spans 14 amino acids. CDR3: CASSLLGWTGELFF. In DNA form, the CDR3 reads TGTGCCAGCAGTTTACTGGGTTGGACCGGGGAGCTGTTTTTT.

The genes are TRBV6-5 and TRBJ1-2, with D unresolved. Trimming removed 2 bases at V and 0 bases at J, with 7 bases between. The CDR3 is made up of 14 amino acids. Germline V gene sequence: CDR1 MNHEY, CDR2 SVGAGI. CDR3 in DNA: TGTGCCAGCAGTTACAGGACTACTAACTATGGCTACACCTTC. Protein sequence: CASSYRTTNYGYTF.

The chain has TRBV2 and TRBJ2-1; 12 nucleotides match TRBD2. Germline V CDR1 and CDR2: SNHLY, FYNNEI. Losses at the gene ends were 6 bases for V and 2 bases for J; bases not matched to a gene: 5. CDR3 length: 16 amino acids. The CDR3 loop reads CASRGLAGGAYNEQFF. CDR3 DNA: TGTGCCAGCAGGGGACTAGCGGGTGGAGCCTACAATGAGCAGTTCTTC.

CDR3 amino acids: CASRRDRVYIYEQYF. The CDR3 nucleotides are TGTGCCAGCAGGAGGGACAGGGTGTACATCTACGAGCAGTACTTC. The genes are TRBV6-1 and TRBJ2-7; 9 bases match TRBD1. V lost 6 bases to trimming and J lost 3 bases; unmatched junction nucleotides: 9. This CDR3 is 15 amino acids long. Germline CDR1 and CDR2: MNHNS and SASEGT.

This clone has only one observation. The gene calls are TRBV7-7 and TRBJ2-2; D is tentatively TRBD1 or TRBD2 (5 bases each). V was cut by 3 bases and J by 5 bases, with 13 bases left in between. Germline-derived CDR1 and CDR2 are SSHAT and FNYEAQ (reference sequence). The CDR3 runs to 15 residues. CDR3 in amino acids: CASSFGAAGTGELFF. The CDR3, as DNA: TGTGCCAGCAGCTTCGGGGCCGCTGGGACCGGGGAGCTGTTTTTT.

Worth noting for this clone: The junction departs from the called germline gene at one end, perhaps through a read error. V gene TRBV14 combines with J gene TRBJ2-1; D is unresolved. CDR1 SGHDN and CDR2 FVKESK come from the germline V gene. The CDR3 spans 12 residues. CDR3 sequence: CASSHLLEEQLF. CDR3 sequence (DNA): TGTGCCAGCAGCCACCTTTTAGAGGAGCAGCTCTTC. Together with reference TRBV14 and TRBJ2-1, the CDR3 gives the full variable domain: EAGVTQFPSHSVIEKGQTVTLRCDPISGHDNLYWYRRVMGKEIKFLLHFVKESKQDESGMPNNRFLAERTGGTYSTLKVQPAELEDSGVYFCASSHLLEEQLFGPGTRLTVL.

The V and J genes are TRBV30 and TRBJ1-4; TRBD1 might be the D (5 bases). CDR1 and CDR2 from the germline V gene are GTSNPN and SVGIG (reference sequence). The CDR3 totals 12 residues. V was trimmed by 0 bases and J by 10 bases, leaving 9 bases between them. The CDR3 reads CAWSVAGPKLFF. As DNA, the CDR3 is TGTGCCTGGAGTGTAGCAGGGCCAAAACTGTTTTTT.

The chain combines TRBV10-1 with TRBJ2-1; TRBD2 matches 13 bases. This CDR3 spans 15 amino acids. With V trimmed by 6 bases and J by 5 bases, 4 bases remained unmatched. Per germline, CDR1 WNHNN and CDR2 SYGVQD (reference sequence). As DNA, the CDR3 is TGCGCCAGCAGGGAGGGGACTAGCGGGAACAATGAGCAGTTCTTC. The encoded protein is CASREGTSGNNEQFF.

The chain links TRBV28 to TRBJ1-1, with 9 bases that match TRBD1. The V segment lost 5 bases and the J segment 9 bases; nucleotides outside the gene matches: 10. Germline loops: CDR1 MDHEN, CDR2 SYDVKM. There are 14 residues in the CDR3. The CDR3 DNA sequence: TGTGCCAGCAGTAAACAGGGGGCCCTCGTGAAAGCTTTCTTT. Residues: CASSKQGALVKAFF. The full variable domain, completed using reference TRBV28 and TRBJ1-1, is DVKVTQSSRYLVKRTGEKVFLECVQDMDHENMFWYRQDPGLGLRLIYFSYDVKMKEKGDIPEGYSVSREKKERFSLILESASTNQTSMYLCASSKQGALVKAFFGQGTRLTVV.

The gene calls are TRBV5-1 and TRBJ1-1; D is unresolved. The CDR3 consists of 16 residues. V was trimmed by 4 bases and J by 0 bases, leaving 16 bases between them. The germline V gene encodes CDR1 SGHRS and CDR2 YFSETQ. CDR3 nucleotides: TGCGCCAGCAGCATAGGACGCACGAACATGAACACTGAAGCTTTCTTT. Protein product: CASSIGRTNMNTEAFF.

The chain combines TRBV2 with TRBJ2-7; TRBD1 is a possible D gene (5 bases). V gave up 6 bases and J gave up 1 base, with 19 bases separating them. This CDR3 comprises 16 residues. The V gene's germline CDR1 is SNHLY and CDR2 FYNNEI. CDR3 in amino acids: CASSRSSTVLSYEQYF. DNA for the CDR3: TGTGCCAGCAGCCGGTCGTCGACAGTGCTTTCCTACGAGCAGTACTTC.

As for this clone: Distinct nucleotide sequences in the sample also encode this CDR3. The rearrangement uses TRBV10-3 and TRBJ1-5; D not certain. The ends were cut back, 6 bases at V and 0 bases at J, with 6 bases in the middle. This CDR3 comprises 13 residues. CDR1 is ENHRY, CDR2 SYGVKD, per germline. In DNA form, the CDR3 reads TGTGCCATCAGCCGAGATAGCAATCAGCCCCAGCATTTT. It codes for CAISRDSNQPQHF.

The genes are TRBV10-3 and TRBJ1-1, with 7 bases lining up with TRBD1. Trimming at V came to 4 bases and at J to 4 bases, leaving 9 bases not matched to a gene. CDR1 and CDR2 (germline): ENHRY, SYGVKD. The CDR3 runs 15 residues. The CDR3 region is CAISGGGLPGTEAFF. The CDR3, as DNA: TGTGCCATCAGTGGAGGGGGCTTGCCGGGCACTGAAGCTTTCTTT.

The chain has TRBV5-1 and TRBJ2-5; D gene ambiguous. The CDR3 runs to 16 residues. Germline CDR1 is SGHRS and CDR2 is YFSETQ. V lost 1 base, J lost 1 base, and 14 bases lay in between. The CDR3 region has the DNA TGCGCCAGCAGCTTGAGAATGACCAAAACCCAAGAGACCCAGTACTTC. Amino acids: CASSLRMTKTQETQYF.

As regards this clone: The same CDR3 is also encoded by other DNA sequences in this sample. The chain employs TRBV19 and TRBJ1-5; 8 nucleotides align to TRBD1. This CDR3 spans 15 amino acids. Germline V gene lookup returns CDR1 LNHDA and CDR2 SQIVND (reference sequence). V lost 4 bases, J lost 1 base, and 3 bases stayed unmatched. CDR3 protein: CASSSGQGSNQPQHF. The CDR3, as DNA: TGTGCCAGTAGTAGCGGACAGGGCAGCAATCAGCCCCAGCATTTT.

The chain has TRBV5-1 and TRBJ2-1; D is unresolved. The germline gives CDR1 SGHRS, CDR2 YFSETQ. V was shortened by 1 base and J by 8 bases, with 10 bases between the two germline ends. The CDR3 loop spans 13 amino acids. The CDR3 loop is CASSLFGRDEQFF. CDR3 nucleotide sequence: TGCGCCAGCAGCTTGTTTGGTAGGGATGAGCAGTTCTTC.

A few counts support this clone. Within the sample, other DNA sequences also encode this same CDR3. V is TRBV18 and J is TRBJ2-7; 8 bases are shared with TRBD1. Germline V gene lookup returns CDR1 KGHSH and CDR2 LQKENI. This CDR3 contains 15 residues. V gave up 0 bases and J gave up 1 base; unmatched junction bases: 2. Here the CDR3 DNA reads TGTGCCAGCTCACCACCGGGACAGGCGTCCTACGAGCAGTACTTC. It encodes CASSPPGQASYEQYF.